The 11 T cell receptor beta chains reported below all come from one sample, sequenced in a study of technical replicates of blood from a handful of donors. This table comes from immunoSEQ multiplex PCR, and its TCRdb copy is limited to in-frame clones, with some not included. The table records 62,000 or so clones, about 88% of them present only once. The sequenced material came from PBMCs. The origin of the receptors is a human donor in good health. Some clones in this sample may be carry-over from other donors' samples.

The rearrangement links TRBV10-2 to TRBJ2-5, with 11 bases that match TRBD1. CDR3 length: 15 amino acids. The germline V gene encodes CDR1 WSHSY and CDR2 SAAADI. The V segment lost 7 bases and the J segment 4 bases; nucleotides outside the gene matches: 8. CDR3 nucleotides: TGCGCCAGCACTCCGGGACAGGGGGTTCGAGAGACCCAGTACTTC. Its protein product is CASTPGQGVRETQYF.

This clone showed up just once. J is TRBJ2-7 and V is TRBV29-1; no firm D call. Per germline, CDR1 SQVTM and CDR2 ANQGSEA. The CDR3 length is 15 residues. V lost 4 bases to trimming and J lost 0 bases, with 16 bases between them. CDR3 nucleotide sequence: TGCAGCGTTGTTGTGCCCTCACCTAGCTCCTACGAGCAGTACTTC. Translated: CSVVVPSPSSYEQYF.

This clone was detected once. The chain employs TRBV29-1 and TRBJ1-2, with D possibly TRBD1 on 5 matching bases. Trimming removed 7 bases at V and 2 bases at J, with 17 bases between. CDR3 length: 14 amino acids. Germline lookup yields CDR1 SQVTM and CDR2 ANQGSEA. DNA of the CDR3: TGCAGCGGAACTTCCGGCGACAGCAACTATGGCTACACCTTC. Its protein product is CSGTSGDSNYGYTF.

V is TRBV2 and J is TRBJ2-5, with 14 nucleotides matching TRBD2. The CDR3 covers 16 residues. Germline CDR1 is SNHLY and CDR2 is FYNNEI. V lost 7 bases and J lost 1; bases outside the gene matches: 5. The CDR3 nucleotides read TGTGCCAGCACCGGACTAGCGGGAGGTACCCAAGAGACCCAGTACTTC. Protein: CASTGLAGGTQETQYF.

The CDR3 is CASSQDIRTSGGLADTQYF. The CDR3 coding sequence is TGCGCCAGCAGCCAGGACATCCGGACTAGCGGGGGGCTCGCAGATACGCAGTATTTT. The genes are TRBV4-3 and TRBJ2-3, with TRBD2 matching 14 bases. The CDR3 runs 19 residues. In germline, CDR1 is LGHNA, CDR2 YSLEER. V shed 3 bases and J 4 bases; nucleotides not matched to a gene: 12.

The rearrangement joins TRBV27 to TRBJ2-2; the D is unclear. Trimming took off 6 bases at V and 6 bases at J, with 11 bases between the two ends. This CDR3 has 13 amino acids. Germline V gives CDR1 MNHEY, CDR2 SMNVEV (reference sequence). CDR3 coding DNA: TGTGCCAGCAGAAGGAGTGGCGCCGGGGAGCTGTTTTTT. It translates to CASRRSGAGELFF.

The gene calls are TRBV6-6 and TRBJ2-7, with 11 bases lining up with TRBD1. Trimming took 6 bases from V and 5 from J; bases not matched to a gene: 3. The CDR3 consists of 13 residues. The germline gives CDR1 MNHNY, CDR2 SVGAGI (reference sequence). Here the CDR3 reads CASRGTGGNEQYF. The CDR3 DNA reads as TGTGCCAGCAGGGGGACAGGGGGTAACGAGCAGTACTTC.

This chain connects TRBV27 to TRBJ2-7, with 10 nucleotides matching TRBD2. Per germline, CDR1 MNHEY and CDR2 SMNVEV (reference sequence). Losses at the gene ends were 3 bases for V and 5 bases for J; bases not matched to a gene: 7. CDR3 length equals 15 residues. The CDR3 reads CASSFLLAGADEQYF. The CDR3 nucleotides read TGTGCCAGCAGTTTCCTCCTAGCGGGAGCGGACGAGCAGTACTTC.

The chain uses TRBV4-1 and TRBJ2-5; 10 positions agree with TRBD1. The CDR3 is 17 residues long. J lost 4 bases, V lost 4 bases, and 12 bases had no gene match. The germline gives CDR1 MGHRA, CDR2 YSYEKL. The CDR3 sequence is CASSLSRGQGLTETQYF. The DNA of the CDR3 is TGCGCCAGCAGCCTGTCTCGGGGACAGGGGCTAACAGAGACCCAGTACTTC.

V usage is TRBV4-3 and J usage is TRBJ2-3; TRBD2 matches at 11 bases. CDR3 length equals 16 residues. CDR1 LGHNA and CDR2 YSLEER come from the germline V gene. Losses at the gene ends were 2 bases for V and 5 bases for J; bases not matched to a gene: 6. The CDR3 here is CASSQSGLAGGDTQYF. For the CDR3, the DNA is TGCGCCAGCAGCCAAAGCGGACTAGCGGGCGGAGATACGCAGTATTTT.

This clone was detected only a few times. The rearrangement uses TRBV5-6 and TRBJ1-4, with TRBD1 matching over 7 bases. Germline loops: CDR1 SGHDT, CDR2 YYEEEE. The CDR3 contains 13 residues. V was clipped by 7 bases and J by 8 bases; unmatched bases: 8. CDR3 nucleotides: TGTGCCAGCTCGGACAGGTCATGGGAAAAACTGTTTTTT. It translates to CASSDRSWEKLFF.